This TCR beta chain was sequenced during a study of somatic mutations in cytotoxic T cells in rheumatoid arthritis (dated by TCRdb to 2015 to 2018). About the investigation overall: Right after diagnosis and prior to the start of any treatment, 30 to 35 ml EDTA of peripheral blood was drawn from patients. Sorted V beta1+ cells also underwent TCRB sequencing, and some V beta antibody-stained T-cell populations were flow-sorted at nearly 100% purity on a FACSAria II or Sony SH800. To characterize clonality, the study used TCRB deep sequencing while asking whether somatic mutations are carried by expanded CD8+ T-cell clones in newly diagnosed, untreated rheumatoid arthritis. The median ages of the patient and control groups were essentially identical. A total of 60 to 80 rheumatoid arthritis patients and under 25 healthy controls underwent TCRB deep sequencing.

On an AutoMACS, CD4+ and CD8+ cells were isolated via positive magnetic bead selection, and their purity was verified by flow cytometry. Clonal expansions were first screened by flow cytometry with a TCR V beta antibody panel, then characterized by TCRB deep sequencing of sorted CD8+ fractions. Peripheral blood mononuclear cells were isolated by Ficoll-Paque PLUS density gradient separation. Nucleospin Tissue or Tissue XS kits were used to extract DNA from CD4-enriched, CD8-enriched or PBMC samples, and a Qubit 2.0 fluorometer was used for quantification. On this clone itself: Its antigen remains undetermined. Base quality data are lacking; no much larger clone is found one base away.

The CDR3 measures 18 amino acids from cysteine to phenylalanine. Only the CDR3 DNA stays, 54 bases, in frame from base 1. The junction shows trimming of 6 bases on V and 1 base on J, and the gene matches do not reach 6 bases of it. In the germline V gene (reference sequence), CDR1 corresponds to MNHEY and CDR2 to SMNVEV. What the study reported, not specific to this receptor: No adjustment for multiple comparisons was made for the slight TRBV07 underrepresentation in patients. CD8+ clonality increased with age in patients (Spearman r ~ 0.5) but not in healthy controls. In about an eighth of the 65 patients, more than 20% of CD8+ cells belonged to the largest CD8+ clone, while several identical CD8+ TCRB sequences were shared between blood and synovial fluid. CD8+ T-cell clonality did not differ significantly between rheumatoid arthritis patients and age-matched healthy controls. The expanded CD8+ clones had unknown antigen targets, and not appearing in virus-specific databases did not rule out that they were virus-specific.

Sequencing of TCRB CDR3 was done on genomic DNA with the immunoSEQ assay. Processing in the source paper ran as follows. When patient CD8+ clones exceeding 1% were checked against published virus-specific TCRB sequences, only a few matched. Only productive TCRB rearrangements were included in the analyses. Clonality was calculated as a Shannon entropy-based productive clonality index, and a clone was defined by a unique TCRB CDR3 sequence. To calculate repertoire overlap between two samples, the template counts of each clone were considered relative to each sample's total templates. V-gene usage from TCRB sequencing and V-gene usage measured by flow cytometry were correlated (Spearman r of roughly 0.56). TCRdb limited this immuneACCESS table to in-frame rearrangements with V and J called. A share of clones is missing; checked studies link under half to unresolved V genes, and the rest is unexplained. For V, J and clone size, that table is used; D and trimming come from the DNA. The sample table shows some 18,000 clones, and approximately 78% are seen once. The ten largest clones add up to more than 13% of the sample.

The sequence came from an adult with rheumatoid arthritis. Sequencing was carried out using CD8+ T cells sorted from blood. Recombination connected TRBV27 to TRBJ2-2; TRBD2 aligns with 15 central bases. The CDR3 is CASSRTSGGGWNTGELFF. DNA sequence: TGTGCCAGCAGCCGGACTAGCGGGGGGGGATGGAACACCGGGGAGCTGTTTTTT.